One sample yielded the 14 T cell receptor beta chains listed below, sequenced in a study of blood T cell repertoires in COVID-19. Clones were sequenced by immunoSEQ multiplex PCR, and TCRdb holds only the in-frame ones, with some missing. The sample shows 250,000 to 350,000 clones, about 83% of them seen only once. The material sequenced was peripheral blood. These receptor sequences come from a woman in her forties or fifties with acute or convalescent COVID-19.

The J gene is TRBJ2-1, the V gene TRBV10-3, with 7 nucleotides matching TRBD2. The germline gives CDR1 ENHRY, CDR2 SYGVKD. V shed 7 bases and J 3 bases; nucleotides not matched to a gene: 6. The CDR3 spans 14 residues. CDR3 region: CAITVAGDYNEQFF. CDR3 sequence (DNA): TGTGCCATCACGGTGGCGGGAGACTACAATGAGCAGTTCTTC.

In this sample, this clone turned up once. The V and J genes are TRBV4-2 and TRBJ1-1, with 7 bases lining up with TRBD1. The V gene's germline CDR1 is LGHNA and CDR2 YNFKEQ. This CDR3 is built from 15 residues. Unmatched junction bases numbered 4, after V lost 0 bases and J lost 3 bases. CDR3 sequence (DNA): TGTGCCAGCAGCCAAGATATACAGGGGTACACTGAAGCTTTCTTT. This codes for CASSQDIQGYTEAFF.

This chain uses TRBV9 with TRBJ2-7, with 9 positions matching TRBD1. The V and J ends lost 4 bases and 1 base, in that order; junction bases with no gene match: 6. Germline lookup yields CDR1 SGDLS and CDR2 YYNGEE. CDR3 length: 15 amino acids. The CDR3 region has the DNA TGTGCCAGCAGCTCGGGACAGGGTTTGTCCTACGAGCAGTACTTC. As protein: CASSSGQGLSYEQYF.

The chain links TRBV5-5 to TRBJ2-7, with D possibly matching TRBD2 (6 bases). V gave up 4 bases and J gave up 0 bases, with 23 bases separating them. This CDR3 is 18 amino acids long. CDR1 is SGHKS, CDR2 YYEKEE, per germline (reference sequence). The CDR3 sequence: CASSTEELWASASYEQYF. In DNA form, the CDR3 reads TGTGCCAGCAGCACCGAGGAGCTTTGGGCTAGCGCCTCCTACGAGCAGTACTTC.

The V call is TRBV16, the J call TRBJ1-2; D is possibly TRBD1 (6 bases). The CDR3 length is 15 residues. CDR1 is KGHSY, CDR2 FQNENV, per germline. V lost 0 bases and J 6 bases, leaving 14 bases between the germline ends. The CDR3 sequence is CASSQSAGATDGYTF. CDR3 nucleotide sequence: TGTGCCAGCAGCCAATCCGCAGGGGCGACTGATGGCTACACCTTC.

CDR3 in amino acids: CASKPGVNEKLFF. CDR3 DNA: TGTGCCAGCAAGCCGGGGGTAAATGAAAAACTGTTTTTT. The gene calls are TRBV2 and TRBJ1-4, with D possibly matching TRBD1 (5 bases). The CDR3 has 13 residues. Trimming stripped 7 bases from V and 5 bases from J, with 11 bases between. Per the germline V gene, CDR1 is SNHLY and CDR2 is FYNNEI.

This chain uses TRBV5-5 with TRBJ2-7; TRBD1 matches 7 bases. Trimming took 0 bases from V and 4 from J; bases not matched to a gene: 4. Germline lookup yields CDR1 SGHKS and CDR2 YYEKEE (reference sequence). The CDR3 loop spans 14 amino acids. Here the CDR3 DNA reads TGTGCCAGCAGCTTGGTTCGACAGGGTTACGAGCAGTACTTC. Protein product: CASSLVRQGYEQYF. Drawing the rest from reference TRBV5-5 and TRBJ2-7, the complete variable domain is DAGVTQSPTHLIKTRGQQVTLRCSPISGHKSVSWYQQVLGQGPQFIFQYYEKEERGRGNFPDRFSARQFPNYSSELNVNALLLGDSALYLCASSLVRQGYEQYFGPGTRLTVT.

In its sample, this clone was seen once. Here the CDR3 reads CASSLGMLAGGTGGTQYF. CDR3 DNA: TGTGCCAGCAGCTTAGGAATGCTAGCGGGAGGGACCGGGGGGACCCAGTACTTC. The J gene is TRBJ2-5, the V gene TRBV7-2; TRBD2 matches 12 bases. Germline V gene lookup returns CDR1 SGHTA and CDR2 FQGNSA. The trim removed 1 base at V and 7 bases at J, leaving 13 bases unmatched. CDR3 length: 18 amino acids.

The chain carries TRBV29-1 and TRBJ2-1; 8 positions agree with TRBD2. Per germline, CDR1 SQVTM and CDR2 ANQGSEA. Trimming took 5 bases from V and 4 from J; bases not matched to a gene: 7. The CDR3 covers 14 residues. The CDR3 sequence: CSVSFSGTYNEQFF. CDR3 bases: TGCAGCGTTTCTTTTAGCGGGACGTACAATGAGCAGTTCTTC.

This CDR3 reads CASSLSDSRSYNSPLHF. Written as DNA, the CDR3 is TGTGCCAGCAGCTTATCCGACAGCCGCTCCTATAATTCACCCCTCCACTTT. The rearrangement joins TRBV11-2 to TRBJ1-6; possibly TRBD1 for D (5 bases). This CDR3 is 17 amino acids long. Germline-derived CDR1 and CDR2 are SGHAT and FQNNGV. Between the trimmed V and J ends, which lost 2 bases and 0 bases, there was a span of 11 bases.

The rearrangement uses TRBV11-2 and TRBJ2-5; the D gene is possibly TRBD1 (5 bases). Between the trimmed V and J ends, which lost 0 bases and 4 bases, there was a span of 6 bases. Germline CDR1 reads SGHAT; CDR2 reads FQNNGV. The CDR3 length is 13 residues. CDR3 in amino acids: CASSLDQGETQYF. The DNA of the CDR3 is TGTGCCAGCAGCTTAGATCAGGGAGAGACCCAGTACTTC. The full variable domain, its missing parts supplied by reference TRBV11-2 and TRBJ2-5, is EAGVAQSPRYKIIEKRQSVAFWCNPISGHATLYWYQQILGQGPKLLIQFQNNGVVDDSQLPKDRFSAERLKGVDSTLKIQPAKLEDSAVYLCASSLDQGETQYFGPGTRLLVL.

The CDR3 coding sequence is TGCGCCAGCAGCTTGGAGCGGGGGGTCGGAATCACTGAAGCTTTCTTT. This encodes CASSLERGVGITEAFF. The V and J genes are TRBV5-1 and TRBJ1-1; a possible D gene is TRBD1 (5 bases). Germline V gene lookup returns CDR1 SGHRS and CDR2 YFSETQ. V was shortened by 0 bases and J by 4 bases, with 16 bases between the two germline ends. The CDR3 has 16 amino acids.

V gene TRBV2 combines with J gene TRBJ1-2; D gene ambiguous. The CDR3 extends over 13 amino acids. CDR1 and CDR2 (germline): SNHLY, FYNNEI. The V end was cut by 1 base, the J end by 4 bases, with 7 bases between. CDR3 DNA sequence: TGTGCCAGCAGTGAAGTCGGGAGCTATGGCTACACCTTC. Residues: CASSEVGSYGYTF.

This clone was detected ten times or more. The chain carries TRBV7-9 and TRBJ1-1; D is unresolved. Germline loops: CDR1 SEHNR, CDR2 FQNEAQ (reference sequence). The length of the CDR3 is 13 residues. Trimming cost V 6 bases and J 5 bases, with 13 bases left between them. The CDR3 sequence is CASSDRRGTEAFF. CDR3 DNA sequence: TGTGCCAGCAGTGATAGACGAGGGACTGAAGCTTTCTTT.